A selection of T cell receptor beta chains follows, all from one sample in a study of radiotherapy plus CTLA-4 blockade in lung cancer. Profiled with immunoSEQ multiplex PCR; TCRdb holds only in-frame clones, not every one. The data show roughly 59,000 clones, under 75% seen once. The sample here was peripheral blood, taken from a patient treated with radiotherapy plus ipilimumab. All receptors derive from a human donor with non-small cell lung cancer whose response to radiotherapy plus ipilimumab could not be evaluated. Each CDR3 is given with its conserved first and last residue. The D gene is left open where the match is weak. Where a row states a size, it is once, few, many or the class of an expanded clone; other rows omit it.

>TRBJ2-1|.|TRBV5-1|TRBD2
CASSLVAGGPYNEQFF
TGCGCCAGCAGCTTGGTGGCGGGGGGCCCCTACAATGAGCAGTTCTTC
>TRBJ1-1|.|TRBV10-3|.
CAIRKDSEAFF
TGTGCCATCAGGAAGGACAGTGAAGCTTTCTTT
>TRBJ2-7|.|TRBV5-1|.
CASSLVPYEQYF
TGCGCCAGCAGCTTGGTTCCTTACGAGCAGTACTTC
>TRBJ2-5|.|TRBV10-3|.
CAISERTEETQYF
TGTGCCATCAGTGAGCGAACAGAAGAGACCCAGTACTTC
>TRBJ1-2|.|TRBV21-1|.
CASSKECRQGGPCGYTF
TGTGCCAGCAGCAAAGAGTGCCGACAGGGGGGACCGTGTGGCTACACCTTC
>TRBJ1-2|few|TRBV4-2|TRBD1
CASSQGQGAGGYTF
TGTGCCAGCAGCCAGGGACAGGGGGCGGGTGGCTACACCTTC
>TRBJ2-6|few|TRBV4-2|TRBD1
CASTLSGTATSGANVLTF
TGTGCCAGCACCCTATCCGGGACAGCTACTTCTGGGGCCAACGTCCTGACTTTC
>TRBJ1-1|once|TRBV19|.
CASTNPGLGRNTEAFF
TGTGCCAGTACCAACCCAGGGTTAGGACGGAACACTGAAGCTTTCTTT
>TRBJ2-6|.|TRBV7-2|TRBD1
CASSWTGAGANVLTF
TGTGCCAGCAGCTGGACAGGGGCTGGGGCCAACGTCCTGACTTTC
>TRBJ2-5|.|TRBV7-2|TRBD2
CASSFLAGTQYF
TGTGCCAGCAGCTTCTTAGCGGGGACCCAGTACTTC
>TRBJ2-5|.|TRBV7-3|.
CASSFGQGSTQYF
TGTGCCAGCAGCTTCGGGCAGGGGTCGACCCAGTACTTC
>TRBJ2-5|.|TRBV6-1|TRBD2
CASKWGLGFQETQYF
TGTGCCAGCAAGTGGGGACTAGGCTTCCAAGAGACCCAGTACTTC
>TRBJ2-3|.|TRBV5-4|TRBD1
CASSWGPGQVTDTQYF
TGTGCCAGCAGCTGGGGACCGGGACAGGTAACAGATACGCAGTATTTT
>TRBJ2-5|.|TRBV7-3|.
CASSFDRGETQYF
TGTGCCAGCAGCTTTGATAGGGGAGAGACCCAGTACTTC
>TRBJ2-1|.|TRBV5-1|TRBD1
CASSLDTGQGAYNEQFF
TGCGCCAGCAGCTTGGACACGGGACAGGGGGCCTACAATGAGCAGTTCTTC
>TRBJ2-1|.|TRBV7-2|.
CASSPQPVGGQFF
TGTGCCAGCAGCCCCCAGCCCGTCGGGGGGCAGTTCTTC
>TRBJ1-2|.|TRBV2|.
CASNSGGYTF
TGTGCCAGCAACTCGGGTGGCTACACCTTC
>TRBJ2-5|few|TRBV5-1|TRBD2
CASSGGERQETQYF
TGCGCCAGCAGCGGGGGGGAGCGGCAAGAGACCCAGTACTTC
>TRBJ1-1|.|TRBV7-2|.
CASSLVPGDTEAFF
TGTGCCAGCAGCTTAGTTCCAGGGGACACTGAAGCTTTCTTT
>TRBJ1-1|.|TRBV9|.
CASSVEGNTEAFF
TGTGCCAGCAGCGTCGAGGGGAACACTGAAGCTTTCTTT
>TRBJ1-1|few|TRBV28|.
CASSRRTDTEAFF
TGTGCCAGCAGTCGTCGGACAGACACTGAAGCTTTCTTT
>TRBJ1-1|few|TRBV6-5|.
CASSAGQLNTEAFF
TGTGCCAGCAGCGCAGGACAGCTTAACACTGAAGCTTTCTTT
>TRBJ2-2|.|TRBV18|.
CASSPIQGSGELFF
TGTGCCAGCTCACCCATACAGGGATCCGGGGAGCTGTTTTTT
>TRBJ2-3|.|TRBV11-2|TRBD2
CASSWAGGQADTQYF
TGTGCCAGCAGCTGGGCGGGGGGGCAGGCAGATACGCAGTATTTT
>TRBJ2-3|.|TRBV5-6|TRBD1
CASSLGQGGTDTQYF
TGTGCCAGCAGCTTGGGACAGGGGGGAACAGATACGCAGTATTTT
>TRBJ1-5|.|TRBV27|.
CASSPRQVNQPQHF
TGTGCCAGCAGTCCAAGACAGGTCAATCAGCCCCAGCATTTT
>TRBJ2-3|.|TRBV6-4|.
CASKTDPGGDTQYF
TGTGCCAGCAAAACCGACCCCGGAGGGGATACGCAGTATTTT
>TRBJ1-2|.|TRBV6-5|.
CASTAGLPGYTF
TGTGCCAGCACGGCAGGGTTGCCTGGCTACACCTTC
>TRBJ2-1|.|TRBV5-6|.
CASSLAGSTVQFF
TGTGCCAGCAGCTTAGCAGGGTCTACGGTGCAGTTCTTC
>TRBJ1-1|.|TRBV2|.
CASMWQEYTEAFF
TGTGCCAGCATGTGGCAGGAATACACTGAAGCTTTCTTT
>TRBJ1-1|once|TRBV7-3|.
CASSRQKNTEAFF
TGTGCCAGCAGCCGACAGAAGAACACTGAAGCTTTCTTT
>TRBJ2-3|once|TRBV6-5|TRBD2
CASSYSGGVDTQYF
TGTGCCAGCAGTTATAGCGGGGGGGTCGATACGCAGTATTTT
>TRBJ2-7|once|TRBV5-1|.
CASSLGRLPYEQYF
TGCGCCAGCAGCTTGGGCAGATTACCCTACGAGCAGTACTTC
>TRBJ2-2|.|TRBV2|TRBD2
CASRSGLAGGGELFF
TGTGCCAGCAGGTCCGGACTAGCGGGGGGCGGGGAGCTGTTTTTT
>TRBJ2-4|few|TRBV18|.
CASSSQELAKNIQYF
TGTGCCAGCTCATCCCAGGAATTAGCCAAAAACATTCAGTACTTC
>TRBJ1-1|few|TRBV4-1|.
CASSQAPISFYF
TGCGCCAGCAGCCAAGCCCCGATATCCTTCTACTTT
>TRBJ1-5|few|TRBV18|.
CASSLRALASNQPQHF
TGTGCCAGCTCACTCCGGGCCCTAGCGAGCAATCAGCCCCAGCATTTT
>TRBJ1-1|.|TRBV29-1|.
CSVEVYAGGTEAFF
TGCAGCGTTGAGGTTTATGCCGGGGGCACTGAAGCTTTCTTT
>TRBJ1-3|few|TRBV2|.
CASSEDRAGNTIYF
TGTGCCAGCAGTGAGGACAGAGCTGGAAACACCATATATTTT
>TRBJ2-1|.|TRBV5-4|TRBD1
CASSLRTGPRLEQFF
TGTGCCAGCAGCTTGAGGACAGGCCCGCGGCTGGAGCAGTTCTTC
>TRBJ1-2|.|TRBV6-5|TRBD1
CASSWDRGPNGYTF
TGTGCCAGCAGTTGGGACAGGGGGCCGAATGGCTACACCTTC
>TRBJ1-2|once|TRBV5-1|.
CASKPPGGANYGYTF
TGCGCCAGCAAACCGCCCGGGGGGGCCAACTATGGCTACACCTTC